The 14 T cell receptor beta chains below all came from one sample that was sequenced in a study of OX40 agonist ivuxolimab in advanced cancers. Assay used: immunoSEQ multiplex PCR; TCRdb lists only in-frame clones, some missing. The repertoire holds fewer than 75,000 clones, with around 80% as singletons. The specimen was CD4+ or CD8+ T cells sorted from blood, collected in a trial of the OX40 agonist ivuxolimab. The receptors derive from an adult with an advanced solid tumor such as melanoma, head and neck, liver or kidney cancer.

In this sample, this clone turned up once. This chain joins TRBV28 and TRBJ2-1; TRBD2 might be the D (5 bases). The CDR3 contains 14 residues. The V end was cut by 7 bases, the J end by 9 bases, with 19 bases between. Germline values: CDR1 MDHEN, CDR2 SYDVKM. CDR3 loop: CASTPSIGMAEQFF. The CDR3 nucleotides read TGTGCCAGCACCCCCTCCATCGGGATGGCTGAGCAGTTCTTC.

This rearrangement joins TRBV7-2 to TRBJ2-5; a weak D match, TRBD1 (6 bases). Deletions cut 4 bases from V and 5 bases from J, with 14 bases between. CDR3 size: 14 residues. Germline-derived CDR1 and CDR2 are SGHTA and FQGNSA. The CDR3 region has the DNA TGTGCCAGCAGCTCCTTGGGGGCCGGGGAGACCCAGTACTTC. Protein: CASSSLGAGETQYF.

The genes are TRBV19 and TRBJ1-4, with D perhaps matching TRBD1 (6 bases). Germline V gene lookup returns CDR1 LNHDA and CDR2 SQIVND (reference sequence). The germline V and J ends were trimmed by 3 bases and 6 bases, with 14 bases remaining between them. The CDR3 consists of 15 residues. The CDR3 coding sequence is TGTGCCAGTAGTATCCTTCAGGGGCAACATGAAAAACTGTTTTTT. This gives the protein CASSILQGQHEKLFF.

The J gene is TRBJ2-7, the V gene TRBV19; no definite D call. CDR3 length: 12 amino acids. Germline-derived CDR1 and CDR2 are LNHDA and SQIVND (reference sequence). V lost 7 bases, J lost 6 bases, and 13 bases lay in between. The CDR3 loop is CASTPRTGEQYV. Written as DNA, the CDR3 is TGTGCCAGTACCCCGCGGACGGGCGAGCAGTACGTC.

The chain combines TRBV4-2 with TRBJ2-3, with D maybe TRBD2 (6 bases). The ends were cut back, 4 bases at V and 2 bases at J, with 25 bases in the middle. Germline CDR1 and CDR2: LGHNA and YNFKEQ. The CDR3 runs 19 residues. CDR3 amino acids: CASSRRMLGGGDHTDTQYF. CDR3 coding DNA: TGTGCCAGCAGCCGCCGTATGTTGGGGGGAGGAGATCACACAGATACGCAGTATTTT.

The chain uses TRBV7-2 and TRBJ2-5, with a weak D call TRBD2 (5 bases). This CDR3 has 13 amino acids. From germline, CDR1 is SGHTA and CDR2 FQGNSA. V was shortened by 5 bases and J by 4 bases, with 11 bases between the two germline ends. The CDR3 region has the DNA TGTGCCAGCAGCCCTAGCAACCCAGAGACCCAGTACTTC. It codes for CASSPSNPETQYF.

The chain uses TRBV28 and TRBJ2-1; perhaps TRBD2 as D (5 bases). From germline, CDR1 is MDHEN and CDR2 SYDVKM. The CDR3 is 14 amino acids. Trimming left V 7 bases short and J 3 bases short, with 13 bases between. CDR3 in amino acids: CASMEALVYNEQFF. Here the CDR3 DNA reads TGTGCCAGCATGGAGGCCCTGGTCTACAATGAGCAGTTCTTC.

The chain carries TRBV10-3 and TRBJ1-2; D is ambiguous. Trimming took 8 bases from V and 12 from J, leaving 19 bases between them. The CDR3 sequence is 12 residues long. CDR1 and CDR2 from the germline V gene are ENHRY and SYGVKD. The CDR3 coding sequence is TGTGCCATCTCCCCAGACGACTATAGCCACACCTTC. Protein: CAISPDDYSHTF.

In nucleotides, the CDR3 is TGTGCCAGCAACCGGGACAGGGATGGCTACACCTTC. This encodes CASNRDRDGYTF. The chain employs TRBV2 and TRBJ1-2, with 9 bases fitting TRBD1. With 7 bases clipped from V and 6 bases from J, the junction kept 3 bases outside the gene matches. This CDR3 has 12 residues. The germline V gene encodes CDR1 SNHLY and CDR2 FYNNEI.

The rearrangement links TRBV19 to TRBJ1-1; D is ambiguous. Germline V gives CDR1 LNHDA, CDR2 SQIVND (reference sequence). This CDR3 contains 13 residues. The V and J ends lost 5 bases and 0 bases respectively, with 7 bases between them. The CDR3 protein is CASSFKMNTEAFF. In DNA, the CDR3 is TGTGCCAGTAGTTTTAAGATGAACACTGAAGCTTTCTTT.

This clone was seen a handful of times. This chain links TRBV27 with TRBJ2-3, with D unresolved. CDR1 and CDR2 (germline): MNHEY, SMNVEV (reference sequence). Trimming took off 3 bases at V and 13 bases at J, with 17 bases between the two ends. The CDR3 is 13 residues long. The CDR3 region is CASSFSRENKEYF. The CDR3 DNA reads TGTGCCAGCAGTTTTTCCCGCGAGAACAAGGAGTATTTT.

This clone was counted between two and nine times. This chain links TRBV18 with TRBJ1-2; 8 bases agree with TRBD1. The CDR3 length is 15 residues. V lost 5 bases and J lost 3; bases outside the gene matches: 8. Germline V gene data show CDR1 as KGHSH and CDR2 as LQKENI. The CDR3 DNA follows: TGTGCCAGCTCATTAACAGGGGGTCGGGACTATGGCTACACCTTC. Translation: CASSLTGGRDYGYTF. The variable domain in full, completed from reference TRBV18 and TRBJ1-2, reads NAGVMQNPRHLVRRRGQEARLRCSPMKGHSHVYWYRQLPEEGLKFMVYLQKENIIDESGMPKERFSAEFPKEGPSILRIQQVVRGDSAAYFCASSLTGGRDYGYTFGSGTRLTVV.

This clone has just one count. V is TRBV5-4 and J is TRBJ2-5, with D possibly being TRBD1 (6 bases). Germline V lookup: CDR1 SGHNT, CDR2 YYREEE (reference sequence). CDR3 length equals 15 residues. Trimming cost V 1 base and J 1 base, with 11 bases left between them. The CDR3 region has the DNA TGTGCCAGCAGCTTGCCGGGACATCTCCAAGAGACCCAGTACTTC. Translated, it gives CASSLPGHLQETQYF.

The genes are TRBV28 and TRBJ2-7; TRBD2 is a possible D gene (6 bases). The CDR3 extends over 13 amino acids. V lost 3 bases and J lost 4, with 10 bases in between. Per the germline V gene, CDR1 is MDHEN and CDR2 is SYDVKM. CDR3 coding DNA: TGTGCCAGCAGTTTTAGCGGACCTTACGAGCAGTACTTC. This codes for CASSFSGPYEQYF.